Listed below are T cell receptor beta chains from one sample, sequenced in a study of T cell responses to AZD1222 COVID-19 vaccine. Sequencing was performed with immunoSEQ multiplex PCR; in TCRdb, only in-frame clones are kept and a portion is missing. The sample yields around 150,000 clones, roughly 82% seen once. The specimen comprised peripheral blood, sampled on day 0 of AZD1222 vaccination. The receptor source for this set is an adult in good health. CDR3s include the opening cysteine and the closing phenylalanine or tryptophan. Fields, in order: J gene, D gene, V gene, clone size, CDR3 DNA, CDR3 protein. The D gene is left open where the match is weak. Not every row has a clone size; where given, it reads once, few, many or a size class.

TRBJ1-5	.	TRBV24-1	once	TGTGCCACCAGTGACAGACCTCGGCCCCAGCATTTT	CATSDRPRPQHF
TRBJ2-3	.	TRBV10-3	.	TGTGCCATCAGTGACACAGATACGCAGTATTTT	CAISDTDTQYF
TRBJ1-1	.	TRBV30	.	TGTGCCTGGAAAGGCTTACAGCCGAACACTGAAGCTTTCTTT	CAWKGLQPNTEAFF
TRBJ1-5	.	TRBV20-1	once	TGCAGTGCTAGAGCCGGTCAGCCCCAGCATTTT	CSARAGQPQHF
TRBJ2-2	.	TRBV10-3	.	TGTGCCATAGCAGGGACTCTGAACACCGGGGAGCTGTTTTTT	CAIAGTLNTGELFF
TRBJ1-2	.	TRBV29-1	once	TGCAGCGTTTCAAAGAGCAGCCACCGCTACACCTTC	CSVSKSSHRYTF
TRBJ1-1	.	TRBV30	.	TGTGCCTGGAGTAAAAGGTTAGGGGTGGTCACTGAAGCTTTCTTT	CAWSKRLGVVTEAFF
TRBJ2-2	TRBD2	TRBV18	.	TGTGCCAGCTCAGCGAATATTGGACTAGCCAGCGGGGAGCTGTTTTTT	CASSANIGLASGELFF
TRBJ1-1	.	TRBV9	.	TGTGCCAGCAGCGTAGCCGTTGGGGGCCTGAACACTGAAGCTTTCTTT	CASSVAVGGLNTEAFF
TRBJ1-5	.	TRBV2	.	TGTGCCAGCAGTGGGGACAGCAATCAGCCCCAGCATTTT	CASSGDSNQPQHF
TRBJ1-2	.	TRBV5-8	.	TGTGCCAGCAGCTTTCGACCTACGAAGGCCTATGGCTACACCTTC	CASSFRPTKAYGYTF
TRBJ1-5	TRBD1	TRBV5-6	.	TGTGCCAGCAGCCGGGACAGGGTCTCGCAGCCCCAGCATTTT	CASSRDRVSQPQHF
TRBJ2-1	.	TRBV5-1	.	TGCGCCAGCAGCTTGACAGGGAAGAGTAACAATGAGCAGTTCTTC	CASSLTGKSNNEQFF
TRBJ1-2	.	TRBV6-5	few	TGTGCCACCAGGAGGGGGGACCCTAACTATGGCTACACCTTC	CATRRGDPNYGYTF
TRBJ1-3	.	TRBV28	few	TGTGCCAGCACCCTGAAGGGGCCCCTTAGTATGAGCGGAAACACCATATATTTT	CASTLKGPLSMSGNTIYF
TRBJ1-2	TRBD1	TRBV3-1/TRBV3-2	.	TGTGCCAGCAGCCAAGGTGTAAGGGGGCAAGGCTACACCTTC	CASSQGVRGQGYTF
TRBJ2-5	.	TRBV24-1	.	TGTGCCACCAGTGATTCGCCCAGGGGCGGAGAGACCCAGTACTTC	CATSDSPRGGETQYF
TRBJ2-2	.	TRBV12-3/TRBV12-4	.	TGTGCCAGCAGTACCCGGACAGCCGGGGAGCTGTTTTTT	CASSTRTAGELFF
TRBJ1-6	.	TRBV3-1/TRBV3-2	.	TGTGCCAGCAGCGAAGCGCGTAATTCACCCCTCCACTTT	CASSEARNSPLHF
TRBJ2-4	TRBD1	TRBV28	.	TGTGCCAGCAGACTAGAGACAGGGGTTAAAAACATTCAGTACTTC	CASRLETGVKNIQYF
TRBJ1-4	.	TRBV5-1	.	TGCGCCAGCAGCAATGGGCTTAATGAAAAACTGTTTTTT	CASSNGLNEKLFF
TRBJ2-5	TRBD2	TRBV9	.	TGTGCCAGCAGCGCCGGGACTAGCGGGGGGTTCCAAGAGACCCAGTACTTC	CASSAGTSGGFQETQYF
TRBJ1-3	TRBD1	TRBV19	.	TGTGCCAGTAGTATGGGGACAGGGGGTTCCTCTGGAAACACCATATATTTT	CASSMGTGGSSGNTIYF
TRBJ2-7	TRBD1	TRBV28	.	TGTGCCAGCAGTTTTAGTGGGTCCCCGGGACAGAGCTCCTACGAGCAGTACTTC	CASSFSGSPGQSSYEQYF
TRBJ1-1	.	TRBV7-9	.	TGTGCCAGCAGCTTGACTGAAGCTTTCTTT	CASSLTEAFF
TRBJ2-3	.	TRBV5-1	.	TGCGCCAGCAGCTTGAGGGTAGCTGTAGATACGCAGTATTTT	CASSLRVAVDTQYF
TRBJ1-1	.	TRBV3-1/TRBV3-2	.	TGTGCCAGCAGCCAAGATTACGGGGGACCGGCTTACCCTGCAGCTTTCTTT	CASSQDYGGPAYPAAFF
TRBJ1-1	TRBD1	TRBV28	.	TGTGCCAGCAGTTCCCTCGTCCCGGGACAGGGATGGAGCACTGAAGCTTTCTTT	CASSSLVPGQGWSTEAFF
TRBJ1-6	.	TRBV30	.	TGTGCCTGGAGCGGCTCGCGGGGGGCGAGTTCCTATAATTCACCCCTCCACTTT	CAWSGSRGASSYNSPLHF
TRBJ2-5	TRBD2	TRBV3-1/TRBV3-2	.	TGTGCCAGCAGGACTAGCGGTGGGGAGACCCAGTACTTC	CASRTSGGETQYF